This TCR beta chain was obtained from a study of cytomegalovirus exposure and HLA in healthy donors. Study-level findings and limits: An analysis was carried out later, and it reportedly showed fewer N-insertions in an Asian-associated ancestry cluster than the approximately 610-donor mean.

With 7 bases clipped from V and 1 base from J, the junction kept 3 bases outside the gene matches. The CDR3 is made up of 13 amino acids. In germline, CDR1 is MNHNS, CDR2 SASEGT. 13 Jbeta primers and 60 Vbeta primers were used for the PCR. The table came from immunoSEQ multiplex PCR; TCRdb's copy has only in-frame clones and leaves some out. The sample has about 82,000 clones; around 77% are singletons. On this clone: Antigen specificity is unknown.

This chain links TRBV6-1 with TRBJ1-1, with 7 bases that match TRBD1. This TCR came from a man in his fifties in good health and CMV-seronegative. Sequencing was done on a sample of PBMCs. The CDR3 nucleotides are TGTGCCAGCAAGGGACAGCAGAACACTGAAGCTTTCTTT. It yields the protein CASKGQQNTEAFF.